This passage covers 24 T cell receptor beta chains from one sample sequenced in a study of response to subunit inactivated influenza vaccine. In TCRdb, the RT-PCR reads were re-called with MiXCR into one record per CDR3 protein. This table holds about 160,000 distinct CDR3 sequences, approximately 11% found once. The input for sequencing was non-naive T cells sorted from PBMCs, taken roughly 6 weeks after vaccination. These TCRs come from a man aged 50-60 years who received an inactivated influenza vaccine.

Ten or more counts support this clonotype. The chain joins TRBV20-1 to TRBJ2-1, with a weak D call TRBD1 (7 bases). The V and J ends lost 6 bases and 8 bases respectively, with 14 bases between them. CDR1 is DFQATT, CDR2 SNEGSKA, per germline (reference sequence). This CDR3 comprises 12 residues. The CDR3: CSAGRGADEQFF. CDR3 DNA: TGCAGTGCCGGCAGGGGGGCGGATGAGCAGTTCTTC.

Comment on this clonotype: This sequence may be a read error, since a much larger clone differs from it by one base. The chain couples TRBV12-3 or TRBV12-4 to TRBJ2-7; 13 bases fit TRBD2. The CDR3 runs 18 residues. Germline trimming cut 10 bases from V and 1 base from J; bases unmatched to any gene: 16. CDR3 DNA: TGTGCCATCAGACCGGGACTAGCGGGGTCCTTCACATCCTACGAGCAGTACTTC. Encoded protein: CAIRPGLAGSFTSYEQYF.

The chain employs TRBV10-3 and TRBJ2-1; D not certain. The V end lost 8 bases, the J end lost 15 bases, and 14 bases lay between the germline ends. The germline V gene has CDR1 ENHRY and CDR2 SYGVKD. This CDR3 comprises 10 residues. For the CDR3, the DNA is TGTGCCATCGGGGAAGAGTTACGGTTCTTC. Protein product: CAIGEELRFF.

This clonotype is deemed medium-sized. The CDR3 loop reads CASSLQGAAAEAFF. As DNA, the CDR3 is TGTGCCAGCAGTTTACAAGGGGCGGCCGCTGAAGCTTTCTTT. The J gene is TRBJ1-1, the V gene TRBV12-3 or TRBV12-4, with D maybe TRBD1 (5 bases). The V end was cut by 2 bases, the J end by 6 bases, with 13 bases between. The CDR3 is 14 amino acids.

The CDR3 nucleotides are TGTGCCAGCAGCCCCCGGGACCGAGCTAACTATGGCTACACCTTC. Translating gives CASSPRDRANYGYTF. The chain has TRBV5-6 and TRBJ1-2, with D possibly TRBD1 on 5 matching bases. CDR3 size: 15 residues. CDR1 and CDR2 (germline): SGHDT, YYEEEE. Trimming cost V 4 bases and J 0 bases, with 13 bases left between them. The full variable domain, its missing parts supplied by reference TRBV5-6 and TRBJ1-2, is DAGVTQSPTHLIKTRGQQVTLRCSPKSGHDTVSWYQQALGQGPQFIFQYYEEEERQRGNFPDRFSGHQFPNYSSELNVNALLLGDSALYLCASSPRDRANYGYTFGSGTRLTVV.

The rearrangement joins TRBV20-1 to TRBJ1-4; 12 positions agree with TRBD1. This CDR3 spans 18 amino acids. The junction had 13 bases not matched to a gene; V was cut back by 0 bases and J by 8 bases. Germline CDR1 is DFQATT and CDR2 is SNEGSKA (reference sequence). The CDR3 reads CSARDLGQGATTREKLFF. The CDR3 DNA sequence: TGCAGTGCTAGAGATCTGGGACAGGGGGCCACGACCCGCGAAAAACTGTTTTTT.

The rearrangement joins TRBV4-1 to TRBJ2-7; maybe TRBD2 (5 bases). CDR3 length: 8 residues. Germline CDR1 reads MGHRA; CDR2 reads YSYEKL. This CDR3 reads CASSRTSV. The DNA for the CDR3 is TGCGCCAGCAGCCGTACTAGTGTC.

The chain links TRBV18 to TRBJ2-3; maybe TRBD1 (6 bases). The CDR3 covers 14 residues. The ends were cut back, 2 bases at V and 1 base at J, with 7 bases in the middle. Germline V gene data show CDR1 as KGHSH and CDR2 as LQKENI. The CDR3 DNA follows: TGTGCCAGCTCACCAAACAGGGGCACAGATACGCAGTATTTT. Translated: CASSPNRGTDTQYF.

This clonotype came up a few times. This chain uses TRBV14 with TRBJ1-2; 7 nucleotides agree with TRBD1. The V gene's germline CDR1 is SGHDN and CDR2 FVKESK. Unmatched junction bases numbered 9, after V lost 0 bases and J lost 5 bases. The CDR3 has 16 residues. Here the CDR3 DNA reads TGTGCCAGCAGCCAAGATCTGAGGGGGCGCGGGTATGGCTACACCTTC. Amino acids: CASSQDLRGRGYGYTF.

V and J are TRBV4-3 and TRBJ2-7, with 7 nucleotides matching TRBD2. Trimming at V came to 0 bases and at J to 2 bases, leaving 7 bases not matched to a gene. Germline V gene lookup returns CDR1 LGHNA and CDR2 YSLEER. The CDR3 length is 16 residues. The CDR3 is CASSQDWRERTYEQYF. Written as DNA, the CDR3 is TGCGCCAGCAGCCAAGACTGGCGGGAGAGGACCTACGAGCAGTACTTC.

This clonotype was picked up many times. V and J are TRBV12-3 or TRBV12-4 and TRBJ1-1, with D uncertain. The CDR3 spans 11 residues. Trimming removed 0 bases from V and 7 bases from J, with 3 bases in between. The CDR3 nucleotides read TGTGCCAGCAGTTTAGCGTTTGAAGCTTTCTTT. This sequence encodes CASSLAFEAFF.

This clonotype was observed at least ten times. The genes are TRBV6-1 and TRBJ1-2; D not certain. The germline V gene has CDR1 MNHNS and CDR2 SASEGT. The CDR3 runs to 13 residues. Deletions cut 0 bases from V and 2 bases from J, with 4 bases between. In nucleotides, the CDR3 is TGTGCCAGCAGTGAAGCAGGGAACTATGGCTACACCTTC. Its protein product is CASSEAGNYGYTF.

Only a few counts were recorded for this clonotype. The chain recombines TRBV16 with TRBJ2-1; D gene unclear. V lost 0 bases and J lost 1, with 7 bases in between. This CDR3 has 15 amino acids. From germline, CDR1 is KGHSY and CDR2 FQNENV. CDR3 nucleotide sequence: TGTGCCAGCAGCCAATCGGGTTTGTCCTACAATGAGCAGTTCTTC. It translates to CASSQSGLSYNEQFF.

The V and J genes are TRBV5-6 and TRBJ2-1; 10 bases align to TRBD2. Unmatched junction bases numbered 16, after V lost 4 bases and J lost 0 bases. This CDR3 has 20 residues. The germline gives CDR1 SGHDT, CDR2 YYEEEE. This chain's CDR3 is CASSRPGLAGEWGSYNEQFF. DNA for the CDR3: TGTGCCAGCAGCCGTCCTGGGCTAGCGGGAGAGTGGGGCTCCTACAATGAGCAGTTCTTC.

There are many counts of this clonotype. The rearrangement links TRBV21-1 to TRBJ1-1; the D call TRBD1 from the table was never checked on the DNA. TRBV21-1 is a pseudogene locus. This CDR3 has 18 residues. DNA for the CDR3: TGTGCCAGCAGTCCTCCCTGGCCACACAGGGCTACGAACACTGAAGCTTTCTTT. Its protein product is CASSPPWPHRATNTEAFF.

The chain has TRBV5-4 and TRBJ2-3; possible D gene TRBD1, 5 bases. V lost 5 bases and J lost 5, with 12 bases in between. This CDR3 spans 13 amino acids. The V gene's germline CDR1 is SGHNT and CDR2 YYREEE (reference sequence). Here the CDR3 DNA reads TGTGCCAGCAGTTTTAGGGGTATAGATACGCAGTATTTT. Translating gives CASSFRGIDTQYF.

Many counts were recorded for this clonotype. This CDR3 is CASSQGVSNQPQHF. The CDR3 region has the DNA TGTGCCAGCAGCCAAGGGGTTTCCAATCAGCCCCAGCATTTT. The chain combines TRBV3-1 with TRBJ1-5; D remains unclear. The CDR3 has 14 residues. The germline CDR1 and CDR2 sequences are LGHDT and YNNKEL (reference sequence). V gave up 1 base and J gave up 3 bases, with 7 bases separating them.

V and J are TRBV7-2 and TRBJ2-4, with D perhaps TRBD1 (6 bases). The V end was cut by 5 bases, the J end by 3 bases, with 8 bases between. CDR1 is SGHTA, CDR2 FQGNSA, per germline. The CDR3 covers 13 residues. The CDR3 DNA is TGTGCCAGCAGCCGGGACATCAAAAACATTCAGTACTTC. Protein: CASSRDIKNIQYF.

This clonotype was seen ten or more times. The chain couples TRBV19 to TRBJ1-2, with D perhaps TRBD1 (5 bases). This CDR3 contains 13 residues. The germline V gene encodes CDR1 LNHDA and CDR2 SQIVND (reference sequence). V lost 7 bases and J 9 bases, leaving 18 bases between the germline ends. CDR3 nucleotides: TGTGCCAGTATGATCCCCCGGGACGGAAGCTACACCTTC. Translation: CASMIPRDGSYTF.

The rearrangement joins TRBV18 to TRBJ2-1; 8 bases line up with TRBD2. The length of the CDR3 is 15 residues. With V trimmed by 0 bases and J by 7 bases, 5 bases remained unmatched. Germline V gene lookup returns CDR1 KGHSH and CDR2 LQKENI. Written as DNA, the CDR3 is TGTGCCAGCTCACCACCGACTTCGGGAGGGAATGAGCAGTTCTTC. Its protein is CASSPPTSGGNEQFF.

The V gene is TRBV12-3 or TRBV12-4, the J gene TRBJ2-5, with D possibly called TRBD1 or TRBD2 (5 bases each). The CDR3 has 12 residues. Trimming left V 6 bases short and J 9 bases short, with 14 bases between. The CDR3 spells CASRGRALAQYF. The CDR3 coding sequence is TGTGCCAGCAGGGGACGGGCTTTGGCCCAGTACTTC.

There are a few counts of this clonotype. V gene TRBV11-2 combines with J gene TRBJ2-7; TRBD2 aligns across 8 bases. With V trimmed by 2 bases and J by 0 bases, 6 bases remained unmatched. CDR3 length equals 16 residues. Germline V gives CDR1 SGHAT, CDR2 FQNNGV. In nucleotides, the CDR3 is TGTGCCAGCAGCTTAAGGGTAGCGGGGCTCTCCTACGAGCAGTACTTC. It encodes CASSLRVAGLSYEQYF.

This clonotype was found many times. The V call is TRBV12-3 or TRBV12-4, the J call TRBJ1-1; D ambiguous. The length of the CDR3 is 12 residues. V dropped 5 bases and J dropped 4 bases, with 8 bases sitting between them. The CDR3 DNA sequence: TGTGCCAGCAGTCACGCTTTCACTGAAGCTTTCTTT. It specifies CASSHAFTEAFF.

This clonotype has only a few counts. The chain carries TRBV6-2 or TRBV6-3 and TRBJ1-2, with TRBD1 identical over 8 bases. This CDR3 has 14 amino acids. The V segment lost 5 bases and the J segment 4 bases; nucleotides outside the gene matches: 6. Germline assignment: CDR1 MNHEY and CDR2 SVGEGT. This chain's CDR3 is CASSGQGGSYGYTF. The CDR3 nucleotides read TGTGCCAGCAGTGGACAGGGCGGTTCCTATGGCTACACCTTC.